The clone carrying this T cell receptor (beta chain) was seen many times. The antigen is undetermined. Germline values: CDR1 MDHEN, CDR2 SYDVKM. The CDR3 spans 13 residues. V shed 3 bases and J shed 8 bases, with 13 bases lying between them. This entry is derived from a study of CD8 T cells in ankylosing spondylitis. Study results and caveats: Disease-linked clones were reportedly significantly enriched in matched ankylosing spondylitis synovial fluid. Relatively rare in peripheral blood, disease-linked clones were also CD8+.

With molecular barcodes, quantitative 5'-RACE was used to make the TCR beta libraries. MiXCR, run by TCRdb on the 5' RACE reads, gives a single entry per CDR3 protein. In the table there are 220,000 or so distinct CDR3 sequences, over 9.5% of which are singletons. This TCR came from a male donor with ankylosing spondylitis or in good health (not recorded which). The chain has TRBV28 and TRBJ1-2, with D possibly being TRBD1 (5 bases). The sample comprised blood, either unsorted or a sorted T cell fraction (not recorded which). In DNA form, the CDR3 reads TGTGCCAGCAGTTTCTCCGCAGGGCTGGGCTACACCTTC. Its protein product is CASSFSAGLGYTF.